Following are 31 T cell receptor beta chains from one sample sequenced in a study of blood T cell repertoires in COVID-19. Sequenced by immunoSEQ multiplex PCR; TCRdb stores in-frame clones only, minus some. Of approximately 250,000 clones in the sample, approximately 88% were seen once. Sequencing used PBMCs or T cells enriched from blood (not recorded which). These receptors were obtained from a woman in her thirties or forties with acute COVID-19.

The chain joins TRBV7-2 to TRBJ2-1; 11 nucleotides align to TRBD1. J was trimmed by 5 bases and V by 5 bases; bases with no gene match: 2. Germline loops: CDR1 SGHTA, CDR2 FQGNSA. The CDR3 length is 14 residues. The CDR3 reads CASSGTGGNNEQFF. The CDR3 DNA reads TGTGCCAGCAGCGGGACAGGGGGTAACAATGAGCAGTTCTTC.

The chain is built from TRBV27 and TRBJ2-7, with TRBD1 matching over 7 bases. The V and J ends lost 2 bases and 3 bases, in that order; junction bases with no gene match: 7. Per germline, CDR1 MNHEY and CDR2 SMNVEV (reference sequence). CDR3 length equals 15 residues. The CDR3 loop reads CASSLQGTAFYEQYF. Written as DNA, the CDR3 is TGTGCCAGCAGTTTACAAGGGACAGCGTTCTACGAGCAGTACTTC.

This chain joins TRBV19 and TRBJ1-1, with no clear D. This CDR3 contains 15 residues. V gave up 3 bases and J gave up 12 bases, with 23 bases separating them. Germline CDR1 is LNHDA and CDR2 is SQIVND (reference sequence). The chain's CDR3 is CASSIRGRPPYETFF. The CDR3 DNA follows: TGTGCCAGTAGTATCCGGGGTCGGCCGCCTTACGAAACTTTCTTT.

The rearrangement uses TRBV5-1 and TRBJ1-2; 8 nucleotides line up with TRBD1. After removal of 4 bases from V and 7 bases from J, the junction contained 6 bases not matched to a gene. This CDR3 region has 13 residues. Germline CDR1 SGHRS, CDR2 YFSETQ. The DNA for the CDR3 is TGCGCCAGCAGCCCGGGACAGGCCGTTGGCTACACCTTC. This encodes CASSPGQAVGYTF.

The gene calls are TRBV11-2 and TRBJ2-1; 8 positions match TRBD2. V shed 2 bases, J shed 7 bases, and the junction held 4 bases outside the gene matches. This CDR3 region has 14 residues. Germline CDR1 and CDR2: SGHAT and FQNNGV. The CDR3 DNA reads TGTGCCAGCAGCTTAAGCAGCGGGAGAAATGAGCAGTTCTTC. As protein: CASSLSSGRNEQFF.

The chain joins TRBV6-5 to TRBJ2-1, with a tentative D call TRBD2 (5 bases). V was trimmed by 8 bases and J by 10 bases, leaving 21 bases between them. Per the germline V gene, CDR1 is MNHEY and CDR2 is SVGAGI. This CDR3 is 14 amino acids long. The CDR3 sequence: CASGFTRTGTEQFF. CDR3 coding DNA: TGTGCCAGCGGTTTTACCCGGACTGGTACCGAGCAGTTCTTC.

The rearrangement links TRBV25-1 to TRBJ2-7; D is uncertain. The CDR3 sequence is 15 residues long. Germline V gene lookup returns CDR1 MGHDK and CDR2 SYGVNS. With 2 bases removed from V and 6 bases from J, the gap between germline ends came to 17 bases. The DNA for the CDR3 is TGTGCCAGCAGTGAACCTCAAACAGATAACTCCGAGCAGTACTTC. This codes for CASSEPQTDNSEQYF.

The chain couples TRBV3-1 (or the pseudogene TRBV3-2) to TRBJ2-3; the D is unclear. Per germline, CDR1 LGHDT and CDR2 YNNKEL (reference sequence). V lost 3 bases and J lost 5, with 9 bases in between. This CDR3 contains 13 residues. The CDR3 nucleotides are TGTGCCAGCAGCCAGATGTCGAGAGATACGCAGTATTTT. Encoded protein: CASSQMSRDTQYF.

The chain joins TRBV7-2 to TRBJ1-6, with 7 bases identical to TRBD1. CDR1 is SGHTA, CDR2 FQGNSA, per germline. V lost 5 bases, J lost 9 bases, and 4 bases stayed unmatched. This CDR3 is built from 13 residues. The CDR3 DNA reads TGTGCCAGCAGCGGGGACAGATCTTCACCCCTCCACTTT. Its translation is CASSGDRSSPLHF.

CDR3: CASRKVDSPNEKLFF. The CDR3 DNA follows: TGTGCCAGCAGGAAAGTGGACAGCCCAAATGAAAAACTGTTTTTT. V and J are TRBV6-4 and TRBJ1-4; a possible D gene is TRBD1 (6 bases). V was shortened by 6 bases and J by 5 bases, with 16 bases between the two germline ends. CDR3 length: 15 amino acids. Germline loops: CDR1 MRHNA, CDR2 SNTAGT.

The rearrangement uses TRBV6-5 and TRBJ2-1; D unresolved. Germline CDR1 MNHEY, CDR2 SVGAGI. CDR3 length equals 13 residues. Trimming shortened V by 6 bases and J by 9 bases, and 15 bases separated the two germline ends. The chain's CDR3 is CASRATVQSEQFF. The CDR3 DNA follows: TGTGCCAGCAGGGCTACAGTTCAGTCTGAGCAGTTCTTC.

J is TRBJ1-1 and V is TRBV18; 7 positions match TRBD1. The V gene's germline CDR1 is KGHSH and CDR2 LQKENI. The V and J ends lost 5 bases and 1 base, in that order; junction bases with no gene match: 4. This CDR3 spans 14 amino acids. The CDR3 DNA reads TGTGCCAGCTCATCCCGGGACAGGAACACTGAAGCTTTCTTT. It encodes CASSSRDRNTEAFF.

The chain combines TRBV30 with TRBJ2-5, with 9 bases that match TRBD2. Per the germline V gene, CDR1 is GTSNPN and CDR2 is SVGIG (reference sequence). The CDR3 consists of 15 residues. V was clipped by 2 bases and J by 2 bases; unmatched bases: 6. CDR3 sequence: CAWSRAGGGQETQYF. As DNA, the CDR3 is TGTGCCTGGAGTAGGGCGGGAGGGGGGCAAGAGACCCAGTACTTC.

V and J are TRBV10-3 and TRBJ1-1; 7 nucleotides match TRBD1. V shed 3 bases, J shed 6 bases, and the junction held 7 bases outside the gene matches. CDR1 is ENHRY and CDR2 is SYGVKD in the germline V gene. CDR3 length: 14 residues. CDR3 residues: CAISDVRGHAEAFF. CDR3 DNA sequence: TGTGCCATCAGTGACGTGAGGGGGCATGCTGAAGCTTTCTTT.

This chain connects TRBV29-1 to TRBJ2-7, with D perhaps matching TRBD1 (6 bases). Germline CDR1 reads SQVTM; CDR2 reads ANQGSEA. The V gene lost 3 bases and the J gene lost 7 bases, with 7 bases spanning the gap. The CDR3 loop spans 10 amino acids. The CDR3 DNA sequence: TGCAGCGTTGAGACAGGAGAGCAGTACTTC. Amino acids: CSVETGEQYF.

V and J are TRBV6-2 or TRBV6-3 and TRBJ2-5; D uncertain. V lost 3 bases to trimming and J lost 4 bases, with 6 bases between them. The CDR3 contains 12 residues. Germline-derived CDR1 and CDR2 are MNHEY and SVGEGT. CDR3 DNA: TGTGCCAGCAGTTATTGGGCAGAGACCCAGTACTTC. It yields the protein CASSYWAETQYF.

The chain has TRBV15 and TRBJ1-4, with 8 bases fitting TRBD1. CDR3 length equals 16 residues. J gave up 7 bases and V 0 bases, and 7 bases lay outside the gene matches. Germline CDR1 is LNHNV and CDR2 is YYDKDF (reference sequence). The DNA of the CDR3 is TGTGCCACCAGCAGAGATATTCGGACAGGGCCTGAAAAACTGTTTTTT. It specifies CATSRDIRTGPEKLFF.

The table lists this clone with a count of one. The rearrangement joins TRBV10-3 to TRBJ1-1; 9 nucleotides match TRBD1. CDR1 ENHRY and CDR2 SYGVKD come from the germline V gene. The CDR3 sequence is 13 residues long. With V trimmed by 5 bases and J by 3 bases, 1 base remained unmatched. The CDR3 DNA sequence: TGTGCCATCAGTCGGGACAGGGACACTGAAGCTTTCTTT. This translates into CAISRDRDTEAFF.

The CDR3 is CASAGVGGSGNTIYF. CDR3 in DNA: TGTGCCAGCGCTGGAGTGGGGGGCTCTGGAAACACCATATATTTT. This sequence joins TRBV2 and TRBJ1-3, with D tentatively TRBD1 (5 bases). This CDR3 has 15 amino acids. Germline V lookup: CDR1 SNHLY, CDR2 FYNNEI. V dropped 8 bases and J dropped 0 bases, with 14 bases sitting between them.

The chain is built from TRBV9 and TRBJ1-2; TRBD1 aligns across 11 bases. Losses at the gene ends were 6 bases for V and 5 bases for J; bases not matched to a gene: 9. In germline, CDR1 is SGDLS, CDR2 YYNGEE. The CDR3 covers 15 residues. CDR3 in amino acids: CASNSGTGGNYGYTF. CDR3 sequence (DNA): TGTGCCAGCAACTCCGGGACAGGGGGAAATTATGGCTACACCTTC.

The chain has TRBV29-1 and TRBJ2-7, with D possibly being TRBD1 (6 bases). With 1 base removed from V and 1 base from J, the gap between germline ends came to 17 bases. This CDR3 contains 16 residues. CDR1 SQVTM and CDR2 ANQGSEA come from the germline V gene. The CDR3 bases are TGCAGCGTTGAAGGGAGTATGCTAGGGGGTTCCTACGAGCAGTACTTC. Its translation: CSVEGSMLGGSYEQYF.

The J gene is TRBJ1-5, the V gene TRBV6-5, with D perhaps matching TRBD1 (6 bases). V lost 5 bases, J lost 10 bases, and 21 bases lay in between. CDR3 size: 15 residues. Germline V gives CDR1 MNHEY, CDR2 SVGAGI. CDR3 sequence reads: CASSPSTGSLRPQHF. Here the CDR3 DNA reads TGTGCCAGCAGTCCCTCGACAGGTTCCTTGAGACCCCAGCATTTT.

The V and J genes are TRBV5-5 and TRBJ2-7, with D tentatively TRBD1 (5 bases). Germline V gene lookup returns CDR1 SGHKS and CDR2 YYEKEE (reference sequence). The CDR3 extends over 12 amino acids. Trimming removed 5 bases at V and 4 bases at J, with 10 bases between. The CDR3 loop is CASRIDRYEQYF. For the CDR3, the DNA is TGTGCCAGCAGAATCGACAGATACGAGCAGTACTTC.

V gene TRBV7-2 combines with J gene TRBJ2-1; possible D gene TRBD2, 5 bases. Germline V gene sequence: CDR1 SGHTA, CDR2 FQGNSA. There are 15 residues in the CDR3. V was pared by 4 bases and J by 1 base, with 11 bases between. This chain's CDR3 is CASSSDTRSYNEQFF. As DNA, the CDR3 is TGTGCCAGCAGCTCAGACACTAGATCCTACAATGAGCAGTTCTTC.

This clone occurred a few times. The chain combines TRBV9 with TRBJ1-2; 7 bases match TRBD1. The CDR3 covers 13 residues. Germline loops: CDR1 SGDLS, CDR2 YYNGEE. V gave up 0 bases and J gave up 8 bases; unmatched junction bases: 4. CDR3 in DNA: TGTGCCAGCAGCGTAGAGGACAGGTGGGGCTACACCTTC. Its protein product is CASSVEDRWGYTF.

This clone has just one count. This sequence joins TRBV30 and TRBJ1-6; TRBD1 is a possible D gene (6 bases). With 8 bases removed from V and 5 bases from J, the gap between germline ends came to 10 bases. Germline CDR1 and CDR2: GTSNPN and SVGIG (reference sequence). CDR3 length equals 12 residues. This chain's CDR3 is CALGADNSPLHF. In nucleotides, the CDR3 is TGTGCCCTGGGGGCAGATAATTCACCCCTCCACTTT.

J is TRBJ2-1 and V is TRBV4-3; 8 positions agree with TRBD2. The CDR3 has 18 residues. In germline, CDR1 is LGHNA, CDR2 YSLEER. With 0 bases clipped from V and 5 bases from J, the junction kept 12 bases outside the gene matches. The CDR3 region is CASSQDPRGGAGDNEQFF. The DNA of the CDR3 is TGCGCCAGCAGCCAAGACCCCCGCGGGGGAGCGGGAGACAATGAGCAGTTCTTC.

V and J are TRBV20-1 and TRBJ1-4, with D unclear. V lost 5 bases, J lost 5 bases, and 6 bases lay in between. The CDR3 contains 11 residues. Germline V gene data show CDR1 as DFQATT and CDR2 as SNEGSKA (reference sequence). CDR3 amino acids: CSAPLNEKLFF. The CDR3 DNA is TGCAGTGCTCCCCTGAATGAAAAACTGTTTTTT.

The chain employs TRBV7-9 and TRBJ2-7; D possibly corresponds to TRBD1 (5 bases). This CDR3 spans 13 amino acids. Trimming cost V 5 bases and J 3 bases, with 11 bases left between them. CDR1 and CDR2 from the germline V gene are SEHNR and FQNEAQ (reference sequence). The CDR3 sequence: CASSPRQFYEQYF. The CDR3 bases are TGTGCCAGCAGCCCCCGACAGTTCTACGAGCAGTACTTC.

V is TRBV11-2 and J is TRBJ2-5; tentatively, D is TRBD2 (5 bases). Germline CDR1 SGHAT, CDR2 FQNNGV. This CDR3 has 15 residues. V lost 1 base and J 2 bases, leaving 11 bases between the germline ends. The CDR3 DNA reads TGTGCCAGCAGCTTAGGGACTCTCCGTCAAGAGACCCAGTACTTC. Protein product: CASSLGTLRQETQYF.

The chain employs TRBV30 and TRBJ2-7, with 8 nucleotides matching TRBD2. CDR3 size: 14 residues. From germline, CDR1 is GTSNPN and CDR2 SVGIG (reference sequence). V was pared by 1 base and J by 4 bases, with 6 bases of the junction left unmatched. Written as DNA, the CDR3 is TGTGCCTGGAGTGATCAGCGGGAGTTGTACGAGCAGTACGTC. Amino acid sequence: CAWSDQRELYEQYV.